Described below is a single T cell receptor (beta chain) sequence and its context. The record originates from a study of blood T cell repertoires in COVID-19. Background on the study: Specimens from acute and convalescent COVID-19 originated in the United States, Italy and Spain. T cells, B-cell-depleted T cells, or PBMCs supplied cDNA or gDNA.

Under the authors' procedure: Estimation of nucleated cell counts relied on the amplification of reference gene primers. Some clones are missing from TCRdb's copy, which holds only in-frame ones; the method was immunoSEQ multiplex PCR. From that table come the V and J calls and clone size; the DNA was used to work out D and trimming. The sample lists about 210,000 clones, about 89% occurring once. Germline loops: CDR1 SGHAT, CDR2 FQNNGV. The CDR3 is 15 residues long. V was pared by 1 base and J by 4 bases, with 6 bases of the junction left unmatched. The sequence was collected from a woman aged 40 to 50 with acute or convalescent COVID-19. Sequencing input: peripheral blood. The chain uses TRBV11-2 and TRBJ1-2; 7 nucleotides align to TRBD1. In nucleotides, the CDR3 is TGTGCCAGCAGCTTAGTGACAGGGCTGGGCTATGGCTACACCTTC. Translated, it gives CASSLVTGLGYGYTF.